This T cell receptor beta chain derives from a study of cytomegalovirus exposure and HLA in healthy donors. Healthy individuals who donated bone marrow served as the donors. There were likely unrecorded immune exposures, though donors were nominally healthy when sampled. Germline V lookup: CDR1 SNHLY, CDR2 FYNNEI. Trimming stripped 6 bases from V and 5 bases from J, with 11 bases between. The CDR3 totals 13 residues. PCR used 60 Vbeta primers and 13 Jbeta primers. Profiled with immunoSEQ multiplex PCR; TCRdb holds only in-frame clones, not every one. The sample holds about 160,000 clones, approximately 75% seen once.

Sequencing was performed on PBMCs. This TCR derives from a woman aged 18-29 years in good health and CMV-seronegative. This chain uses TRBV2 with TRBJ1-5; D perhaps matches TRBD1 (6 bases). For the CDR3, the DNA is TGTGCCAGCAGCGGACAGCGATATCAGCCCCAGCATTTT. It codes for CASSGQRYQPQHF.